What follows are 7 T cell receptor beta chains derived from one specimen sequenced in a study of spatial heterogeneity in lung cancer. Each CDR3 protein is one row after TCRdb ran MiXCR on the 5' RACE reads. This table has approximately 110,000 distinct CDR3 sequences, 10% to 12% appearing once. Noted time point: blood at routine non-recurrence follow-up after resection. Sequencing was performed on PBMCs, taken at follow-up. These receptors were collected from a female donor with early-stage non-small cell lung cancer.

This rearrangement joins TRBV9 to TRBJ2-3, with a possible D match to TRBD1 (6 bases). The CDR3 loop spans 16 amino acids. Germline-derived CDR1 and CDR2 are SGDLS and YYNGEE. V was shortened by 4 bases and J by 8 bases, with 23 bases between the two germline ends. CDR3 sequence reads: CASSTRTRGRSVTQYF. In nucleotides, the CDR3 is TGTGCCAGCAGCACCCGGACCAGGGGTCGGTCGGTTACGCAGTATTTT.

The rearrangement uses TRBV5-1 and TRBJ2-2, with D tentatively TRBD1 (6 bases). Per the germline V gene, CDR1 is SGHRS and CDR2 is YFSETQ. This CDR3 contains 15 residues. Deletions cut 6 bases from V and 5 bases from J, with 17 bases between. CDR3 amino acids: CASTPSMTGTGELFF. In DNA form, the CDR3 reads TGCGCCAGCACCCCCTCAATGACAGGAACCGGGGAGCTGTTTTTT.

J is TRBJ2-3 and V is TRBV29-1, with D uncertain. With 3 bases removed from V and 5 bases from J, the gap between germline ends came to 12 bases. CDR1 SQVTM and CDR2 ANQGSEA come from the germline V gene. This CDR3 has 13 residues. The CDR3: CSVDGRRGDTQYF. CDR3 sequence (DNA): TGCAGCGTTGACGGGCGGCGAGGAGATACGCAGTATTTT.

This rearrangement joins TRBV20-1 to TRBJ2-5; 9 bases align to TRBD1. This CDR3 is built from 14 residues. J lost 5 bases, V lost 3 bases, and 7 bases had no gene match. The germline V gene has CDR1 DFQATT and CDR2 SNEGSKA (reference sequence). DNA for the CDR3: TGCAGTGCTAGCCAGGGGGACAGGGAGGAGACCCAGTACTTC. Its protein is CSASQGDREETQYF.

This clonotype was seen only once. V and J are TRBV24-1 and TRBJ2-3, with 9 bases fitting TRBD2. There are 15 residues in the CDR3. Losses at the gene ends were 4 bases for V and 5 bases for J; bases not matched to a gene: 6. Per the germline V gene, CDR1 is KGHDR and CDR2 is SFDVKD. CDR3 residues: CATSDPSGRIDTQYF. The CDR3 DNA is TGTGCCACCAGTGACCCCAGCGGGAGGATAGATACGCAGTATTTT.

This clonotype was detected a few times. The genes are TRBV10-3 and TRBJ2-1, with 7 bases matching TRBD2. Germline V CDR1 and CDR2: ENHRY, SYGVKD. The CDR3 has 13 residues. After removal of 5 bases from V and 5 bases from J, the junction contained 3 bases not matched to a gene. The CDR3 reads CAISSSGDNEQFF. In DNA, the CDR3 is TGTGCCATCAGTTCTAGCGGAGACAATGAGCAGTTCTTC.

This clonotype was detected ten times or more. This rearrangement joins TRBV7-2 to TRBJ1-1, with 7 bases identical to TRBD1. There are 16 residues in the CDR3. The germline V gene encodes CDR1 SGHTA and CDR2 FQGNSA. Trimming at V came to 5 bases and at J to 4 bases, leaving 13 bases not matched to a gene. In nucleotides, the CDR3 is TGTGCCAGCAGCCACAGAGGTACGGGACAGCTCACTGAAGCTTTCTTT. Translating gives CASSHRGTGQLTEAFF.